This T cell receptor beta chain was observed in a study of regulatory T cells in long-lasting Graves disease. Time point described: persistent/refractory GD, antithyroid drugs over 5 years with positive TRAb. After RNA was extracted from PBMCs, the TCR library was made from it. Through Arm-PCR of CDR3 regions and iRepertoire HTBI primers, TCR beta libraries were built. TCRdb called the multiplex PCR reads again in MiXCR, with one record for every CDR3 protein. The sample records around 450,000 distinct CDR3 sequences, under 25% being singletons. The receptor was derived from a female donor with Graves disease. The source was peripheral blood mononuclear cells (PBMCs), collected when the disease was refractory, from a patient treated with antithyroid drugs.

CDR3 residues: CASSRDDRKNTEAFF. In nucleotides, the CDR3 is TGCGCCAGCAGCCGGGACGACAGAAAGAACACTGAAGCTTTCTTT. The chain has TRBV4-1 and TRBJ1-1; tentatively, D is TRBD1 (5 bases). Looked up from germline, CDR1 is MGHRA and CDR2 is YSYEKL. Deletions cut 4 bases from V and 1 base from J, with 13 bases between. This CDR3 spans 15 amino acids.